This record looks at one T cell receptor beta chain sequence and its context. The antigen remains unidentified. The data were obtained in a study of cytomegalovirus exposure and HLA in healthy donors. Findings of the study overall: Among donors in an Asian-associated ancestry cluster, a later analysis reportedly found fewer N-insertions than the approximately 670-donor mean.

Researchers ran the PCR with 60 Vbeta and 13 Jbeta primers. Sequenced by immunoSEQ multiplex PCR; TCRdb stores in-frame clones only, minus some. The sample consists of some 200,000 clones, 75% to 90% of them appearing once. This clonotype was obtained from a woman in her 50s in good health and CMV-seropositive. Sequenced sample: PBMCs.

DNA for the CDR3: TGCGCCAGCAGCTTAGGACAGGGGCTTCAGCCCCAGCATTTT. It is translated as CASSLGQGLQPQHF. The chain links TRBV5-1 to TRBJ1-5, with 9 bases fitting TRBD1. CDR3 length: 14 residues. Germline CDR1 reads SGHRS; CDR2 reads YFSETQ. Trimming at V came to 2 bases and at J to 6 bases, leaving 3 bases not matched to a gene.